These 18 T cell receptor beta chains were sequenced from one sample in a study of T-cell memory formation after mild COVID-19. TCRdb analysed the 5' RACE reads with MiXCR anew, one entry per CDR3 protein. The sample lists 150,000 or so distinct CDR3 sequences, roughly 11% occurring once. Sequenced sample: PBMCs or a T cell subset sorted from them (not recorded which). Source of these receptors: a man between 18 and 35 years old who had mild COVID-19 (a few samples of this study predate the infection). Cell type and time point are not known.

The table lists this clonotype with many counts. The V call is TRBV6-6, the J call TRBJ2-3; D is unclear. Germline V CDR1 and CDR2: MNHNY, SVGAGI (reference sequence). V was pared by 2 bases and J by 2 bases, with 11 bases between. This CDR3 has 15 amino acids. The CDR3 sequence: CASSYGRLYTDTQYF. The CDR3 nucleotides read TGTGCCAGCAGTTACGGTCGACTCTACACAGATACGCAGTATTTT.

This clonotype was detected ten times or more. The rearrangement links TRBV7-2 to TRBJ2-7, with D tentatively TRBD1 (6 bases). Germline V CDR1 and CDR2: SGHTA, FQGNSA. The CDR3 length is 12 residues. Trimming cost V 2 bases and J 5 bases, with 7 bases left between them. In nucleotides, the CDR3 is TGTGCCAGCAGCTTAAACAGGGACGAGCAGTACTTC. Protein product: CASSLNRDEQYF.

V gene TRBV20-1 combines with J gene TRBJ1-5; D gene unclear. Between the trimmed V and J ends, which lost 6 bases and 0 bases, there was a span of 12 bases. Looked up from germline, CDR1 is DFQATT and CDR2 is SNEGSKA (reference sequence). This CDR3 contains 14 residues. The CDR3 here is CSAHDGYSNQPQHF. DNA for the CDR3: TGCAGTGCCCATGACGGGTATAGCAATCAGCCCCAGCATTTT.

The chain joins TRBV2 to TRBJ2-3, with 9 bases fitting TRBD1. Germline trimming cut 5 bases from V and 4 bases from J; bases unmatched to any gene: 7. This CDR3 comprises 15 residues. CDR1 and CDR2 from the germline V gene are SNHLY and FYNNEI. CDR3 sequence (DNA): TGTGCCAGCAGTCTACAGGGGGCGCAGGCAGATACGCAGTATTTT. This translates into CASSLQGAQADTQYF.

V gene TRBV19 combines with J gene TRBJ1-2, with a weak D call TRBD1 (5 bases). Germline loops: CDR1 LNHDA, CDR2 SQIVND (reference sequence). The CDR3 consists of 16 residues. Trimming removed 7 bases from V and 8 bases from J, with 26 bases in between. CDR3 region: CASKVSGTVEKGGYTF. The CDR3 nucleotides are TGTGCCAGTAAAGTCTCAGGGACGGTCGAGAAAGGAGGCTACACCTTC.

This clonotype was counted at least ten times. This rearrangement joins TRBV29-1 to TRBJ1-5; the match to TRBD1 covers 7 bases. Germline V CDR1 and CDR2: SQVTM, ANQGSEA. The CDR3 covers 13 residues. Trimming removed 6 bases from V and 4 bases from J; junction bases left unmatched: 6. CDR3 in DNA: TGCAGCGTCGCTGGGACAGCTAATCAGCCCCAGCATTTT. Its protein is CSVAGTANQPQHF.

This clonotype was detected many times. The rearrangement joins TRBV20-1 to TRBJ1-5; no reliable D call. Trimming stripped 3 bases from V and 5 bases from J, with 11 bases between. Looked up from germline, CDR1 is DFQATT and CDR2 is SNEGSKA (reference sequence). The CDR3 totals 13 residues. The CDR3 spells CSASSGLDQPQHF. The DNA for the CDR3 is TGCAGTGCTAGTTCGGGGTTGGATCAGCCCCAGCATTTT.

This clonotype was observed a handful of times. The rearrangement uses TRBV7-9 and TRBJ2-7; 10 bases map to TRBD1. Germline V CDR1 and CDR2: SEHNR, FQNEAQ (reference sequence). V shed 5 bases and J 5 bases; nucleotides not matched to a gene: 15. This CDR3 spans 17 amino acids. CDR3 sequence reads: CASSAGTGAPLAHEQYF. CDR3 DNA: TGTGCCAGCAGCGCCGGGACAGGGGCCCCTCTGGCCCACGAGCAGTACTTC. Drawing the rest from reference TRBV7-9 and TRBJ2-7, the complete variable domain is DTGVSQNPRHKITKRGQNVTFRCDPISEHNRLYWYRQTLGQGPEFLTYFQNEAQLEKSRLLSDRFSAERPKGSFSTLEIQRTEQGDSAMYLCASSAGTGAPLAHEQYFGPGTRLTVT.

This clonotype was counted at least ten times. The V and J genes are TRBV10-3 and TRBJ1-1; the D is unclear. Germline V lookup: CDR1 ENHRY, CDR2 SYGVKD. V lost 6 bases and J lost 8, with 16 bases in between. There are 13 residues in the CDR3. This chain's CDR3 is CAISPRLSDEAFF. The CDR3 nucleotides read TGTGCCATCAGCCCCCGTTTGTCCGACGAAGCTTTCTTT.

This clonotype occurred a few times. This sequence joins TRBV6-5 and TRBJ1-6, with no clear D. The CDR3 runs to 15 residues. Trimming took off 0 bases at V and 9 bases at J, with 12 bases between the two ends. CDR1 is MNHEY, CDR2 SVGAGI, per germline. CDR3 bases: TGTGCCAGCAGTTACTCGGGAGGGCGTCGTTCACCCCTCCACTTT. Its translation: CASSYSGGRRSPLHF.

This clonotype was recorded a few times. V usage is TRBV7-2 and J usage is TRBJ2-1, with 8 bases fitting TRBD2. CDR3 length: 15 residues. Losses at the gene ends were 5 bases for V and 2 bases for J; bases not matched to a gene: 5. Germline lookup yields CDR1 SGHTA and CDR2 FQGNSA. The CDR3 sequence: CASSRTSSTYNEQFF. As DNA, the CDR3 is TGTGCCAGCAGCCGGACTAGCTCGACCTACAATGAGCAGTTCTTC. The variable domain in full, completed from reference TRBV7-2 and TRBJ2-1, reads GAGVSQSPSNKVTEKGKDVELRCDPISGHTALYWYRQSLGQGLEFLIYFQGNSAPDKSGLPSDRFSAERTGGSVSTLTIQRTQQEDSAVYLCASSRTSSTYNEQFFGPGTRLTVL.

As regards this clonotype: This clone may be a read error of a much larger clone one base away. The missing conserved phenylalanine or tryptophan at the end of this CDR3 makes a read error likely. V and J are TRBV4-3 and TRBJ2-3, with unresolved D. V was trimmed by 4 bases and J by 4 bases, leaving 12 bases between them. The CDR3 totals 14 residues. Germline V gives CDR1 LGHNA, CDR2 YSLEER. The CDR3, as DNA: TGCGCCAGCAGCCCGGTAAGCCGGGCAGATACGCAGTATCTT. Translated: CASSPVSRADTQYL.

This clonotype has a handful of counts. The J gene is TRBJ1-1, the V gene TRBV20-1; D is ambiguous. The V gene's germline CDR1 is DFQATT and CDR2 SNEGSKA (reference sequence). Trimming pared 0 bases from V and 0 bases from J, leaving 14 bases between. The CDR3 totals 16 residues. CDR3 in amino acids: CSARDTLWAMNTEAFF. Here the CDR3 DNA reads TGCAGTGCTAGAGATACGTTGTGGGCAATGAACACTGAAGCTTTCTTT.

The CDR3 nucleotides are TGTGCCAGCTTTCCCTCTTTTCGGGCCGGTTCACCCCTCCACTTT. As protein: CASFPSFRAGSPLHF. The chain joins TRBV6-5 to TRBJ1-6, with D unresolved. The germline V gene has CDR1 MNHEY and CDR2 SVGAGI. V lost 8 bases and J lost 9, with 20 bases in between. The CDR3 is 15 amino acids.

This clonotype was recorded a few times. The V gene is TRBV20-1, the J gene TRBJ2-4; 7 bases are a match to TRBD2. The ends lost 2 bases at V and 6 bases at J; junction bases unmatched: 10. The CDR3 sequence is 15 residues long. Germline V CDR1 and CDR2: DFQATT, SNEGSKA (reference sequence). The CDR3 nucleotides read TGCAGTGCTAGAAACCCACGAGGGGAGGGAAACATTCAGTACTTC. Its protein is CSARNPRGEGNIQYF.

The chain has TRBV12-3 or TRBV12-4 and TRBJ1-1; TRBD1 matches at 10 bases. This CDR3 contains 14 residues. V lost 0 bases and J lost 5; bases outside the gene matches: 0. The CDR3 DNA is TGTGCCAGCAGTTTAGCGGACAGGGGGACTGAAGCTTTCTTT. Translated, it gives CASSLADRGTEAFF.

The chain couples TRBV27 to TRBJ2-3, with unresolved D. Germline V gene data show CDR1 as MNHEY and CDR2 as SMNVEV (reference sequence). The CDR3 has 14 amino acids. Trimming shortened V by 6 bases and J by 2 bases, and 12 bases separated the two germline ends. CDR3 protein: CASSRTRYTDTQYF. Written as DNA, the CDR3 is TGTGCCAGCAGCCGGACCAGGTACACAGATACGCAGTATTTT.

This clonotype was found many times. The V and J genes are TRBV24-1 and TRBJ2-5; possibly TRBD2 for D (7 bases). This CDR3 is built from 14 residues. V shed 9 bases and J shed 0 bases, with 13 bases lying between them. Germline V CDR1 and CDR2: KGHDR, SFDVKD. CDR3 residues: CATAGEGDQETQYF. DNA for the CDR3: TGTGCCACCGCGGGAGAGGGGGACCAAGAGACCCAGTACTTC.